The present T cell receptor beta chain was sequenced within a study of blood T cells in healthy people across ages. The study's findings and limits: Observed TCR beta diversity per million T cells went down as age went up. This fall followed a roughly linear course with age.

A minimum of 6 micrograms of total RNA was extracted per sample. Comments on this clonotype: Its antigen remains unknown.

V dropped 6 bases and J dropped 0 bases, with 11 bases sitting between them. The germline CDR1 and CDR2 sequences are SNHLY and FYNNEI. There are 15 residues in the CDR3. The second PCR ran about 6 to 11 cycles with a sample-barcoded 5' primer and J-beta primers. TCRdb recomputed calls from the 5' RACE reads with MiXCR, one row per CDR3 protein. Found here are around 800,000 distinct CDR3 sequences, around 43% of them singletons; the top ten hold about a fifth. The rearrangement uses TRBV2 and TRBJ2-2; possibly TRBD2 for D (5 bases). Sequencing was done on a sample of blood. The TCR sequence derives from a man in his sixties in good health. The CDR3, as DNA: TGTGCCAGCAGACGGGGTACTTCGAACACCGGGGAGCTGTTTTTT. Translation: CASRRGTSNTGELFF.